Sequencing of this T cell receptor (beta chain) was carried out in a study of T cell changes during pregnancy in multiple sclerosis. The assay was immunoSEQ multiplex PCR, and TCRdb's table has in-frame clones only and misses some. The sample has tens of thousands of clones, roughly 91% seen once. The TCR sequence derives from a female donor with multiple sclerosis, enrolled in a pregnancy study. This specimen was CD4+ T cells from peripheral blood mononuclear cells, taken in the second trimester of pregnancy.

The CDR3 loop reads CASSLAGLPEVEKLFF. CDR3 in DNA: TGTGCCAGCAGCTTGGCCGGTTTACCTGAGGTGGAAAAACTGTTTTTT. V gene TRBV5-5 combines with J gene TRBJ1-4; D is ambiguous. Germline CDR1 SGHKS, CDR2 YYEKEE (reference sequence). V shed 0 bases and J shed 8 bases, with 17 bases lying between them. This CDR3 has 16 amino acids. Full variable domain (outside the CDR3, taken from reference TRBV5-5 and TRBJ1-4): DAGVTQSPTHLIKTRGQQVTLRCSPISGHKSVSWYQQVLGQGPQFIFQYYEKEERGRGNFPDRFSARQFPNYSSELNVNALLLGDSALYLCASSLAGLPEVEKLFFGSGTQLSVL.